The table lists the clone carrying this T cell receptor beta chain with a few counts. This specimen belongs to a study of blood T cell repertoires in COVID-19. The table came from immunoSEQ multiplex PCR; TCRdb's copy has only in-frame clones and leaves some out. The sample has 180,000 or so clones, about three quarters seen once. The source is a woman at least 80 years old with active or convalescent COVID-19. Input material: peripheral blood.

The CDR3 spells CASSLLDRLYEQYF. In nucleotides, the CDR3 is TGTGCCAGCAGCTTACTGGACAGGCTCTACGAGCAGTACTTC. This chain joins TRBV5-6 and TRBJ2-7; 7 nucleotides match TRBD1. Germline V gene sequence: CDR1 SGHDT, CDR2 YYEEEE. This CDR3 is 14 amino acids long. V was pared by 2 bases and J by 3 bases, with 5 bases of the junction left unmatched. Together with reference TRBV5-6 and TRBJ2-7, the CDR3 gives the full variable domain: DAGVTQSPTHLIKTRGQQVTLRCSPKSGHDTVSWYQQALGQGPQFIFQYYEEEERQRGNFPDRFSGHQFPNYSSELNVNALLLGDSALYLCASSLLDRLYEQYFGPGTRLTVT.